These T cell receptor beta chains were read from a single sample in a study of shared clonotypes between healthy human individuals. Data came from immunoSEQ multiplex PCR; TCRdb stores just in-frame clones and leaves some out. This table has 1.5 million to 2.5 million clones, approximately 94% appearing once. Material: naive CD8+ T cells sorted from blood. The receptor set was obtained from a young man in good health. CDR3s include the opening cysteine and the closing phenylalanine or tryptophan. A D gene is named only where the DNA matches it firmly. The listing skips clone size in some rows; elsewhere it reads once, few, many or a size class.

>TRBJ1-1|-|-|TRBV2
CASRAAQGMWTEAFF
TGTGCCAGCAGAGCCGCTCAGGGTATGTGGACTGAAGCTTTCTTT
>TRBJ2-3|-|-|TRBV4-1
CASSQVYPRPSTDTQYF
TGCGCCAGCAGCCAAGTCTACCCTAGGCCTAGCACAGATACGCAGTATTTT
>TRBJ1-2|-|-|TRBV28
CASSLRGASHGYTF
TGTGCCAGCAGTTTGAGGGGCGCATCTCATGGCTACACCTTC
>TRBJ1-2|TRBD1|-|TRBV27
CASSFVGQGAGGYTF
TGTGCCAGCAGTTTCGTGGGCCAGGGGGCGGGGGGCTACACCTTC
>TRBJ2-3|-|-|TRBV4-3
CASSQDGLPNDTQYF
TGCGCCAGCAGCCAAGATGGGCTCCCGAATGATACGCAGTATTTT
>TRBJ1-4|TRBD1|-|TRBV9
CASSVGTGVVNEKLFF
TGTGCCAGCAGCGTAGGAACAGGGGTGGTTAATGAAAAACTGTTTTTT
>TRBJ1-5|TRBD1|-|TRBV6-1
CASSDGQGANQPQHF
TGTGCCAGCAGTGATGGACAGGGGGCAAACCAGCCCCAGCATTTT
>TRBJ2-7|-|-|TRBV1
CTSSQDRERGHYEQYF
TGCACCAGCAGCCAAGATAGGGAGCGGGGCCACTACGAGCAGTACTTC
>TRBJ1-5|-|-|TRBV19
CASSPYNQPQHF
TGTGCCAGTAGTCCTTACAATCAGCCCCAGCATTTT
>TRBJ1-1|-|-|TRBV7-7
CASSFIPPGARTEAFF
TGTGCTAGCAGCTTTATTCCTCCGGGGGCGCGTACTGAAGCTTTCTTT
>TRBJ2-7|TRBD2|-|TRBV7-9
CASSLSGSYEQYF
TGTGCCAGCAGCCTGAGCGGGAGCTACGAGCAGTACTTC
>TRBJ2-1|TRBD2|-|TRBV6-6
CASRFSSGREYNEQFF
TGTGCCAGCAGGTTCTCTAGCGGGAGGGAATACAATGAGCAGTTCTTC
>TRBJ2-1|TRBD1|once|TRBV14
CASSQAWTGENEQFF
TGTGCCAGCAGCCAAGCGTGGACAGGGGAGAATGAGCAGTTCTTC
>TRBJ2-3|-|-|TRBV27
CASSNGLLNTQYF
TGTGCCAGCAGTAATGGACTACTAAATACGCAGTATTTT
>TRBJ2-1|-|-|TRBV9
CASSPGGIGNEQFF
TGTGCCAGCAGCCCCGGCGGGATTGGCAATGAGCAGTTCTTC
>TRBJ2-1|TRBD2|-|TRBV6-6
CASRETSETANEQFF
TGTGCCAGCAGGGAAACTAGCGAAACAGCCAATGAGCAGTTCTTC
>TRBJ2-2|-|-|TRBV7-9
CASSFFGGELFF
TGTGCCAGCAGCTTCTTTGGGGGGGAGCTGTTTTTT
>TRBJ2-1|-|-|TRBV7-9
CASSSGPLNEQFF
TGTGCCAGCAGCTCGGGACCGCTCAATGAGCAGTTCTTC
>TRBJ1-6|-|-|TRBV5-1
CASSPDSNSYNSPLHF
TGCGCCAGCAGTCCCGACAGTAACTCCTATAATTCACCCCTCCACTTT